The 13 T cell receptor beta chains below come from one sample, sequenced in a study of T cell repertoires in cytomegalovirus infection. For these TCRs, the target antigens are not known. A single record per CDR3 protein comes from TCRdb applying MiXCR to the reads. This table has 700,000 to 900,000 distinct CDR3 sequences, 25% to 30% appearing once. Sequenced material: cultured CD8+ T cells from PBMCs, taken from culture after CMV antigen stimulation. Receptor source: a human donor in good health (CMV status not recorded). Some clones in this sample may be carry-over from other donors' samples.

J is TRBJ2-1 and V is TRBV11-2; 11 bases are shared with TRBD2. J was trimmed by 8 bases and V by 4 bases; bases with no gene match: 10. This CDR3 comprises 16 residues. CDR1 SGHAT and CDR2 FQNNGV come from the germline V gene. CDR3 sequence reads: CASSSGLAALWDEQFF. In DNA form, the CDR3 reads TGTGCCAGCAGCTCGGGACTAGCGGCCCTTTGGGATGAGCAGTTCTTC.

The rearrangement joins TRBV7-6 to TRBJ2-6, with D possibly matching TRBD1 (5 bases). V lost 5 bases, J lost 3 bases, and 14 bases lay in between. The CDR3 is 16 residues long. Germline V gene lookup returns CDR1 SGHVS and CDR2 FNYEAQ. The CDR3 coding sequence is TGTGCCAGCAGCCCGACAGAAGGGTTTGGGGCCAACGTCCTGACTTTC. Protein sequence: CASSPTEGFGANVLTF.

The chain couples TRBV12-3 or TRBV12-4 to TRBJ2-1; D is perhaps TRBD2 (7 bases). V was clipped by 10 bases and J by 8 bases, with 21 bases between them. The CDR3 is 14 residues long. The CDR3 loop is CATSFGGGGDEQFF. CDR3 DNA: TGTGCCACTAGTTTTGGAGGGGGAGGGGATGAGCAGTTCTTC.

The chain carries TRBV4-2 and TRBJ2-7; 11 bases fit TRBD2. With V trimmed by 0 bases and J by 3 bases, 4 bases remained unmatched. Looked up from germline, CDR1 is LGHNA and CDR2 is YNFKEQ. This CDR3 is built from 16 residues. In DNA form, the CDR3 reads TGTGCCAGCAGCCAAGAGACTAGCGGGGCCTTCTACGAGCAGTACTTC. This codes for CASSQETSGAFYEQYF.

This clonotype was seen once. This chain joins TRBV7-6 and TRBJ2-5; 8 positions match TRBD2. V dropped 3 bases and J dropped 8; count of bases not matched to a gene: 23. The germline gives CDR1 SGHVS, CDR2 FNYEAQ. This CDR3 spans 19 amino acids. DNA for the CDR3: TGTGCCAGCAGCTTCATATCCATAGGCGGGGGGCGACGGAGGGATACCCAGTACTTC. It is translated as CASSFISIGGGRRRDTQYF.

This clonotype was observed a handful of times. In DNA, the CDR3 is TGCGCCAGCAGCCAAGATAGGGGGGACGCCTACAATGAGCAGTTCTTC. Translation: CASSQDRGDAYNEQFF. The gene calls are TRBV4-1 and TRBJ2-1, with D perhaps TRBD1 or TRBD2 (6 bases each). V gave up 0 bases and J gave up 2 bases, with 11 bases separating them. The length of the CDR3 is 16 residues. Germline CDR1 and CDR2: MGHRA and YSYEKL.

V and J are TRBV20-1 and TRBJ1-3; D unresolved. Between the trimmed V and J ends, which lost 0 bases and 4 bases, there was a span of 10 bases. This CDR3 comprises 14 residues. CDR1 is DFQATT, CDR2 SNEGSKA, per germline (reference sequence). The CDR3 nucleotides are TGCAGTGCTAGAGATCCGCCGAGAGGAAACACCATATATTTT. Encoded protein: CSARDPPRGNTIYF.

This sequence joins TRBV7-3 and TRBJ2-2, with D possibly called TRBD1 or TRBD2 (6 bases each). Per the germline V gene, CDR1 is SGHTA and CDR2 is FQGTGA. Trimming left V 1 base short and J 7 bases short, with 19 bases between. The CDR3 spans 17 residues. DNA of the CDR3: TGTGCCAGCAGCTTAAATTTCGCGGGACATTTTAACGGGGAGCTGTTTTTT. Its protein is CASSLNFAGHFNGELFF. Filled out from reference TRBV7-3 and TRBJ2-2, the complete variable domain reads GAGVSQTPSNKVTEKGKYVELRCDPISGHTALYWYRQSLGQGPEFLIYFQGTGAADDSGLPNDRFFAVRPEGSVSTLKIQRTERGDSAVYLCASSLNFAGHFNGELFFGEGSRLTVL.

The genes are TRBV19 and TRBJ2-7; no definite D call. There are 10 residues in the CDR3. The V end lost 7 bases, the J end lost 4 bases, and 5 bases lay between the germline ends. Looked up from germline, CDR1 is LNHDA and CDR2 is SQIVND (reference sequence). The CDR3 region is CASKGYEQYV. The CDR3 DNA reads TGTGCCAGTAAAGGGTACGAGCAGTACGTC.

The V gene is TRBV20-1, the J gene TRBJ1-2; the match to TRBD1 covers 7 bases. Germline V lookup: CDR1 DFQATT, CDR2 SNEGSKA (reference sequence). Losses at the gene ends were 6 bases for V and 0 bases for J; bases not matched to a gene: 4. The CDR3 length is 13 residues. The CDR3 DNA reads as TGCAGTGCCGGGACAGATGCTAACTATGGCTACACCTTC. It codes for CSAGTDANYGYTF.

The gene calls are TRBV5-1 and TRBJ2-3; no firm D call. The V and J ends lost 1 base and 2 bases respectively, with 8 bases between them. Germline loops: CDR1 SGHRS, CDR2 YFSETQ. The CDR3 runs to 14 residues. The CDR3 DNA follows: TGCGCCAGCAGCTTGCCGGAGAACACAGATACGCAGTATTTT. Encoded protein: CASSLPENTDTQYF.

The chain uses TRBV5-1 and TRBJ2-5; 10 bases are a match to TRBD2. The V gene's germline CDR1 is SGHRS and CDR2 YFSETQ. The CDR3 length is 16 residues. The J segment lost 2 bases and the V segment lost 3 bases, leaving 7 bases of the junction unmatched. The CDR3 DNA sequence: TGCGCCAGCAGCTCCCCCTTAGCGGGGGGTCAAGAGACCCAGTACTTC. Its protein is CASSSPLAGGQETQYF.

This rearrangement joins TRBV20-1 to TRBJ1-3, with TRBD1 matching over 8 bases. Trimming cost V 5 bases and J 4 bases; bases outside gene matches: 13. Germline V lookup: CDR1 DFQATT, CDR2 SNEGSKA (reference sequence). This CDR3 comprises 16 residues. DNA for the CDR3: TGCAGTGCTGGGAAGGGGACAGGCGGTCGAGGAAACACCATATATTTT. Residues: CSAGKGTGGRGNTIYF.